These 10 T cell receptor beta chains originate from one sample sequenced in a study of CD8 T cells in Susac syndrome. RNA amounts of about 0.45 to 1 ug underwent reverse transcription with random hexamers. Each CDR3 protein gets one entry after TCRdb re-called the immunoSEQ multiplex PCR reads with MiXCR. The data contain 120,000 or so distinct CDR3 sequences, 85% to 95% of them singletons. The material sequenced was CD8+ T cells from PBMCs. The source of these receptors is a human donor with Susac syndrome.

V gene TRBV11-2 combines with J gene TRBJ2-1; 8 nucleotides agree with TRBD2. The CDR3 is made up of 16 amino acids. Looked up from germline, CDR1 is SGHAT and CDR2 is FQNNGV. J lost 5 bases, V lost 6 bases, and 12 bases had no gene match. This CDR3 reads CASRGSSGGFDNEQFF. The CDR3 DNA follows: TGTGCCAGCAGAGGATCCAGCGGGGGATTCGACAATGAGCAGTTCTTC.

The gene calls are TRBV11-2 and TRBJ2-7, with 7 positions matching TRBD2. The CDR3 runs 13 residues. J gave up 3 bases and V 5 bases, and 4 bases lay outside the gene matches. Per germline, CDR1 SGHAT and CDR2 FQNNGV. CDR3 in DNA: TGTGCCAGCAGCCCCACTAGCGACTACGAGCAGTACTTC. Amino acids: CASSPTSDYEQYF.

The chain combines TRBV20-1 with TRBJ2-3, with TRBD2 matching over 7 bases. The V segment lost 5 bases and the J segment 0 bases; nucleotides outside the gene matches: 11. CDR1 is DFQATT and CDR2 is SNEGSKA in the germline V gene (reference sequence). This CDR3 comprises 16 residues. The CDR3 nucleotides are TGCAGTGCTCCGCGGGGGAGGCGGGGGAGCACAGATACGCAGTATTTT. The encoded protein is CSAPRGRRGSTDTQYF.

The rearrangement links TRBV13 to TRBJ2-5; D is perhaps TRBD2 (7 bases). Germline V gene sequence: CDR1 PRHDT, CDR2 FYEKMQ (reference sequence). The CDR3 is 14 amino acids. The V end was cut by 5 bases, the J end by 1 base, with 11 bases between. DNA of the CDR3: TGTGCCAGCAGCCAGGCGGGGGCCCAAGAGACCCAGTACTTC. This encodes CASSQAGAQETQYF.

The V call is TRBV7-9, the J call TRBJ2-3; no definite D call. The V and J ends lost 7 bases and 6 bases respectively, with 11 bases between them. In germline, CDR1 is SEHNR, CDR2 FQNEAQ (reference sequence). This CDR3 is built from 12 residues. CDR3 in DNA: TGTGCCAGCACCCTCGAGTGGGATACGCAGTATTTT. Translating gives CASTLEWDTQYF.

The rearrangement joins TRBV29-1 to TRBJ1-2, with 10 bases matching TRBD1. This CDR3 region has 15 residues. V lost 7 bases to trimming and J lost 5 bases; unmatched junction nucleotides: 13. Germline-derived CDR1 and CDR2 are SQVTM and ANQGSEA. CDR3: CSASGTGDHGYGYTF. The CDR3, as DNA: TGCAGCGCCTCAGGGACAGGGGATCACGGGTATGGCTACACCTTC.

V is TRBV19 and J is TRBJ1-1, with TRBD1 identical over 11 bases. The J segment lost 5 bases and the V segment lost 10 bases, leaving 9 bases of the junction unmatched. This CDR3 comprises 14 residues. Germline lookup yields CDR1 LNHDA and CDR2 SQIVND (reference sequence). CDR3 bases: TGTGCCACCCCGGCGGGGACAGGGGGAACTGAAGCTTTCTTT. Amino acids: CATPAGTGGTEAFF.

J is TRBJ1-2 and V is TRBV12-3 or TRBV12-4; a possible D gene is TRBD1 (5 bases). V lost 5 bases, J lost 4 bases, and 11 bases lay in between. CDR3 length: 13 amino acids. In DNA form, the CDR3 reads TGTGCCAGCAGTCCGTCAGGGCCCTATGGCTACACCTTC. This translates into CASSPSGPYGYTF.

The chain links TRBV27 to TRBJ1-5; maybe TRBD1 (5 bases). Germline loops: CDR1 MNHEY, CDR2 SMNVEV (reference sequence). The CDR3 contains 13 residues. The V and J ends lost 2 bases and 9 bases respectively, with 11 bases between them. The CDR3 DNA follows: TGTGCCAGCAGTTTACAGGGTCACGGGCCCCAGCATTTT. As protein: CASSLQGHGPQHF.

This sequence joins TRBV11-2 and TRBJ2-7; D is possibly TRBD1 (6 bases). The ends were cut back, 5 bases at V and 2 bases at J, with 10 bases in the middle. CDR3 length: 13 amino acids. Germline V CDR1 and CDR2: SGHAT, FQNNGV. The CDR3 sequence: CASSGGQTYEQYF. In nucleotides, the CDR3 is TGTGCCAGCAGCGGCGGACAGACCTACGAGCAGTACTTC.